Following are 5 T cell receptor beta chains from one sample sequenced in a study of blood T cell repertoires in COVID-19. Data came from immunoSEQ multiplex PCR; TCRdb stores just in-frame clones and leaves some out. The sample holds about 350,000 clones, roughly 86% seen once. The sample consisted of peripheral blood. Receptors originate from a woman aged 70 to 79 with COVID-19, enrolled during active disease.

This clone has just one count. The V and J genes are TRBV18 and TRBJ1-1, with D maybe TRBD1 (6 bases). Trimming took off 0 bases at V and 2 bases at J, with 10 bases between the two ends. Germline V gene data show CDR1 as KGHSH and CDR2 as LQKENI. This CDR3 spans 15 amino acids. The DNA for the CDR3 is TGTGCCAGCTCACCACCCGGACAGATAAACACTGAAGCTTTCTTT. It encodes CASSPPGQINTEAFF.

This rearrangement joins TRBV5-6 to TRBJ1-2, with a weak D call TRBD1 (5 bases). CDR3 size: 12 residues. The V end lost 0 bases, the J end lost 5 bases, and 5 bases lay between the germline ends. Germline values: CDR1 SGHDT, CDR2 YYEEEE. The CDR3, as DNA: TGTGCCAGCAGCTTGGAGGGGTATGGCTACACCTTC. Amino acids: CASSLEGYGYTF.

This chain links TRBV7-8 with TRBJ1-2; possibly TRBD1 for D (5 bases). CDR3 size: 14 residues. The germline CDR1 and CDR2 sequences are SGHVS and FQNEAQ. The germline V and J ends were trimmed by 2 bases and 4 bases, with 11 bases remaining between them. The CDR3 DNA reads TGTGCCAGCAGCTTACAGAGGCAGGGCTATGGCTACACCTTC. It yields the protein CASSLQRQGYGYTF. Looking up the rest from reference TRBV7-8 and TRBJ1-2 gives the full variable domain: GAGVSQSPRYKVAKRGQDVALRCDPISGHVSLFWYQQALGQGPEFLTYFQNEAQLDKSGLPSDRFFAERPEGSVSTLKIQRTQQEDSAVYLCASSLQRQGYGYTFGSGTRLTVV.

This clone appeared a single time. The V and J genes are TRBV4-2 and TRBJ2-3; D is uncertain. V gave up 0 bases and J gave up 4 bases, with 5 bases separating them. The CDR3 totals 13 residues. Germline V gives CDR1 LGHNA, CDR2 YNFKEQ. The CDR3 nucleotides are TGTGCCAGCAGCCAAGACTACCCAGATACGCAGTATTTT. It specifies CASSQDYPDTQYF.

This chain links TRBV5-1 with TRBJ2-1; 11 nucleotides match TRBD2. Germline V gives CDR1 SGHRS, CDR2 YFSETQ. This CDR3 has 15 residues. Trimming took 4 bases from V and 8 from J; bases not matched to a gene: 8. CDR3 in DNA: TGCGCCAGCAGCCCGCTAGCGGGGGGCGCGGATGAGCAGTTCTTC. It specifies CASSPLAGGADEQFF.